The rows below give T cell receptor beta chains drawn from one sample of a study of blood T cell repertoires in COVID-19. Profiling relied on immunoSEQ multiplex PCR, and the TCRdb table lists in-frame clones only, not all of them. The sample shows 100,000 to 120,000 clones, 65% to 90% of them seen only once. The sequenced sample consisted of peripheral blood. These TCRs come from a man aged 45-65 years with acute or convalescent COVID-19. Both conserved end residues are part of each CDR3. Fields, in order: clone size, V gene, D gene, CDR3 length, J gene, CDR3 protein, CDR3 DNA. D genes are given only for firm matches. Clone size, where shown, is once, few, many, or a class for clones that have expanded.

>few|TRBV28|TRBD1|14|TRBJ1-5
CASSSGQGHQPQHF
TGTGCCAGCAGTTCTGGACAGGGCCATCAGCCCCAGCATTTT
>NA|TRBV5-6|NA|15|TRBJ2-6
CASSLAKTGANVLTF
TGTGCCAGCAGCTTGGCTAAGACTGGGGCCAACGTCCTGACTTTC
>NA|TRBV2|TRBD1|16|TRBJ2-1
CASSVNRGLSYNEQFF
TGTGCCAGCAGTGTCAACAGGGGGCTGTCCTACAATGAGCAGTTCTTC
>once|TRBV5-4|NA|18|TRBJ2-6
CASSPPGRGISGANVLTF
TGTGCCAGCAGCCCCCCGGGCAGGGGAATCTCTGGGGCCAACGTCCTGACTTTC
>NA|TRBV28|TRBD1|15|TRBJ1-3
CASSSTGDSGNTIYF
TGTGCCAGCAGTTCGACAGGGGACTCTGGAAACACCATATATTTT
>NA|TRBV19|NA|13|TRBJ1-6
CASSIGVVSPLHF
TGTGCCAGTAGTATCGGGGTCGTCTCACCCCTCCACTTT
>NA|TRBV18|TRBD1|13|TRBJ1-1
CASSSTGESEAFF
TGTGCCAGCTCATCTACAGGGGAATCTGAAGCTTTCTTT
>NA|TRBV5-1|TRBD1|16|TRBJ2-2
CASSLDGTGLTGELFF
TGCGCCAGCAGCTTAGACGGGACAGGCCTCACCGGGGAGCTGTTTTTT
>NA|TRBV5-4|TRBD2|16|TRBJ2-7
CASRIAGTSGLYEQYF
TGTGCCAGCAGGATCGCTGGGACTAGCGGATTGTACGAGCAGTACTTC
>once|TRBV5-1|NA|15|TRBJ1-1
CASSVSAGVNTEAFF
TGCGCCAGCAGTGTGAGTGCAGGGGTGAACACTGAAGCTTTCTTT
>NA|TRBV27|TRBD1|14|TRBJ1-2
CASSPDRGNYGYTF
TGTGCCAGCAGTCCCGACAGGGGGAACTATGGCTACACCTTC
>NA|TRBV5-1|TRBD2|18|TRBJ2-7
CASSLSQGGLAGTYEQYF
TGCGCCAGCAGCTTGAGCCAGGGGGGACTAGCGGGCACCTACGAGCAGTACTTC
>NA|TRBV28|NA|16|TRBJ1-2
CASSLDNRASNYGYTF
TGTGCCAGCAGTCTCGATAACAGGGCTAGCAACTATGGCTACACCTTC